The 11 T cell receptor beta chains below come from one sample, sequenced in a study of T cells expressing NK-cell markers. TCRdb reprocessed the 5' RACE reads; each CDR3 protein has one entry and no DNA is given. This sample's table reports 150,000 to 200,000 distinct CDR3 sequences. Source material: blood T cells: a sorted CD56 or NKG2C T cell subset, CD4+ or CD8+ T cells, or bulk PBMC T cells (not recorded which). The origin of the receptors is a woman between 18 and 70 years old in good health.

This chain's CDR3 is CASSLMWGNYGYTF. This rearrangement joins TRBV12-3 or TRBV12-4 to TRBJ1-2; no DNA is available, so the TRBD1 call from TCRdb remains unchecked. The CDR3 spans 14 residues.

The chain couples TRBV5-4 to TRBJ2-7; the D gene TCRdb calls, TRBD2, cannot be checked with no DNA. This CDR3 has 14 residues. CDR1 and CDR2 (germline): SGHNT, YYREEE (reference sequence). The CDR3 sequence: CASSLRGFTHEQYF.

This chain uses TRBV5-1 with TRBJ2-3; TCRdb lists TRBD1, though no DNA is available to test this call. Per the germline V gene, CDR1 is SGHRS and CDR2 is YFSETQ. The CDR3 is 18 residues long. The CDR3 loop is CASKNAPTGRGYTDTQYF.

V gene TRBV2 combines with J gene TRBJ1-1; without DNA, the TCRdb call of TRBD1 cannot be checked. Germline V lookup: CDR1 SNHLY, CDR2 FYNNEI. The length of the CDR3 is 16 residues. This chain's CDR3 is CASSDVRIYEGAEAFF.

The CDR3 loop reads CALDRVDYEQYF. This chain connects TRBV27 to TRBJ2-7; the TCRdb call, TRBD1, lacks DNA for checking. CDR1 and CDR2 from the germline V gene are MNHEY and SMNVEV (reference sequence). CDR3 length equals 12 residues.

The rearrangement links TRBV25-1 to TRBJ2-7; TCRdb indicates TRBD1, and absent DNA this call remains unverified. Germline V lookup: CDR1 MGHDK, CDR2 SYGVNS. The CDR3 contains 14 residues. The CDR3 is CASSAGVAPYEQYF.

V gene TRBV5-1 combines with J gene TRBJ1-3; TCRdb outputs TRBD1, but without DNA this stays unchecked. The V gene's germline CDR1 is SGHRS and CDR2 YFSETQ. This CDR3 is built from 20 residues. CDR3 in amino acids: CASSLAGTGTPETSGNTIYF.

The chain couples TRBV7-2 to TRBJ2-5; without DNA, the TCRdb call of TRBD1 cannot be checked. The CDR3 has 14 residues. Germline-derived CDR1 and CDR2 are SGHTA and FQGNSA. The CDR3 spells CASSLALGVETQYF.

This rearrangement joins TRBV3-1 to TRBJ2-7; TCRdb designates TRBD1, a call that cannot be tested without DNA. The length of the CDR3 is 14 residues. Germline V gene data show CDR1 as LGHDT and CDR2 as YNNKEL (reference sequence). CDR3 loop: CASSRGQDGYEQYF.

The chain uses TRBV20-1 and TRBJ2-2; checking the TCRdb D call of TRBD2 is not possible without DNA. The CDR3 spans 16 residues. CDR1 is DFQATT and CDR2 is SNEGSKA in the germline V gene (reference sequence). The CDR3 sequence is CSARDIRGGPTGELFF.

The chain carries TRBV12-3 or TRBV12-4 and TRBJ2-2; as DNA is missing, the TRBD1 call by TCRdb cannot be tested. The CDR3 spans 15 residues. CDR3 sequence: CASSIPGTDTGELFF.